This entry lists 29 T cell receptor beta chains sequenced from one sample in a study of blood T cell repertoires in COVID-19 (dated by TCRdb to 2018 to 2020). Library creation used the immunoSEQ multiplex PCR assay. TCRdb's version of the immuneACCESS table is confined to in-frame rearrangements and falls short of the full clone set. An unresolved V gene accounts for under half of the shortfall where checked; the remainder is of unknown origin. Recorded for this sample are around 78,000 clones; 86% of them occurred a single time. The top ten clonotypes cover 27% of the sample. What was sequenced was peripheral blood. The receptors stem from a man in his fifties with active or convalescent COVID-19.

As for this clone: One junction end disagrees with the germline gene, perhaps due to a read error. This chain uses TRBV6-5 with TRBJ2-5; TRBD2 is a possible D gene (5 bases). This CDR3 spans 13 amino acids. CDR1 and CDR2 (germline): MNHEY, SVGAGI. The CDR3 sequence is CASRYWEQETQYF. As DNA, the CDR3 is TGTGCCAGCCGTTACTGGGAGCAAGAGACCCAGTACTTC.

V and J are TRBV5-6 and TRBJ2-7; TRBD2 agrees at 7 bases. The CDR3 is 13 residues long. Germline lookup yields CDR1 SGHDT and CDR2 YYEEEE. Losses at the gene ends were 3 bases for V and 4 bases for J; bases not matched to a gene: 4. In DNA form, the CDR3 reads TGTGCCAGCAGCTCGGGACTACGGTACGAGCAGTACTTC. Translated: CASSSGLRYEQYF.

The chain couples TRBV30 to TRBJ1-2; 7 nucleotides match TRBD1. Trimming removed 0 bases from V and 4 bases from J; junction bases left unmatched: 5. The germline gives CDR1 GTSNPN, CDR2 SVGIG (reference sequence). The CDR3 is 14 amino acids. CDR3 loop: CAWSVQGVRYGYTF. The DNA of the CDR3 is TGTGCCTGGAGTGTTCAGGGGGTCCGCTATGGCTACACCTTC.

The chain couples TRBV10-3 to TRBJ2-1, with 8 bases matching TRBD2. V lost 7 bases to trimming and J lost 4 bases; unmatched junction nucleotides: 24. CDR3 length: 20 amino acids. Germline values: CDR1 ENHRY, CDR2 SYGVKD. In DNA form, the CDR3 reads TGTGCCATCACCCTCCAACCGGGACCCCGGGGGGGGGAGATTTACAATGAGCAGTTCTTC. It is translated as CAITLQPGPRGGEIYNEQFF.

The chain uses TRBV5-1 and TRBJ2-2, with 8 positions matching TRBD1. V shed 2 bases and J 6 bases; nucleotides not matched to a gene: 9. The CDR3 loop spans 16 amino acids. Germline CDR1 is SGHRS and CDR2 is YFSETQ. In DNA, the CDR3 is TGCGCCAGCAGCTTCCCCGGGACAGGTCTCCCCGGGGAGCTGTTTTTT. This translates into CASSFPGTGLPGELFF.

The V gene is TRBV19, the J gene TRBJ1-6, with TRBD1 matching 9 bases. The V gene end was trimmed by 4 bases and the J gene end by 4 bases; junction bases not matched to a gene: 2. Germline V gene data show CDR1 as LNHDA and CDR2 as SQIVND (reference sequence). The length of the CDR3 is 15 residues. The CDR3 DNA follows: TGTGCCAGTAGTACCGGACAGGGGTATAATTCACCCCTCCACTTT. It is translated as CASSTGQGYNSPLHF.

The gene calls are TRBV4-3 and TRBJ1-3; D unresolved. This CDR3 region has 17 residues. V gave up 0 bases and J gave up 0 bases, with 12 bases separating them. CDR1 is LGHNA and CDR2 is YSLEER in the germline V gene. For the CDR3, the DNA is TGCGCCAGCAGCCAAGACGGTCGCCGAATCTCTGGAAACACCATATATTTT. It is translated as CASSQDGRRISGNTIYF.

The V gene is TRBV24-1, the J gene TRBJ2-1, with D possibly TRBD1 on 5 matching bases. The length of the CDR3 is 14 residues. Germline V gene sequence: CDR1 KGHDR, CDR2 SFDVKD. V was trimmed by 5 bases and J by 3 bases, leaving 10 bases between them. This CDR3 is CATSAQADYNEQFF. CDR3 sequence (DNA): TGTGCCACCAGTGCACAGGCGGACTACAATGAGCAGTTCTTC.

The chain recombines TRBV14 with TRBJ2-6; 7 bases map to TRBD1. The junction had 2 bases not matched to a gene; V was cut back by 4 bases and J by 2 bases. Germline CDR1 and CDR2: SGHDN and FVKESK. CDR3 length equals 15 residues. DNA of the CDR3: TGTGCCAGCAGCCTCAGGGGGACTGGGGCCAACGTCCTGACTTTC. Translated, it gives CASSLRGTGANVLTF.

This chain links TRBV30 with TRBJ1-2; D call uncertain. The germline V gene has CDR1 GTSNPN and CDR2 SVGIG (reference sequence). The CDR3 length is 16 residues. V was clipped by 0 bases and J by 2 bases, with 16 bases between them. This CDR3 reads CAWSVFVPGNNYGYTF. Written as DNA, the CDR3 is TGTGCCTGGAGTGTATTCGTTCCAGGCAACAACTATGGCTACACCTTC. The full variable domain, its missing parts supplied by reference TRBV30 and TRBJ1-2, is SQTIHQWPATLVQPVGSPLSLECTVEGTSNPNLYWYRQAAGRGLQLLFYSVGIGQISSEVPQNLSASRPQDRQFILSSKKLLLSDSGFYLCAWSVFVPGNNYGYTFGSGTRLTVV.

This clone was observed a handful of times. The CDR3 reads CASSPPAGSYEQYF. DNA for the CDR3: TGTGCCAGCAGCCCTCCGGCGGGATCCTACGAGCAGTACTTC. This rearrangement joins TRBV9 to TRBJ2-7; D is possibly TRBD2 (6 bases). The CDR3 length is 14 residues. Trimming took off 4 bases at V and 1 base at J, with 12 bases between the two ends. The V gene's germline CDR1 is SGDLS and CDR2 YYNGEE.

This sequence joins TRBV11-2 and TRBJ1-1; no clear D. The CDR3 spans 16 residues. Deletions cut 4 bases from V and 2 bases from J, with 17 bases between. CDR1 is SGHAT, CDR2 FQNNGV, per germline. This CDR3 is CASSSGREGLNTEAFF. CDR3 DNA sequence: TGTGCCAGCAGCTCCGGACGGGAAGGTCTCAACACTGAAGCTTTCTTT.

The chain uses TRBV19 and TRBJ1-5; D is ambiguous. This CDR3 is 14 amino acids long. Germline CDR1 and CDR2: LNHDA and SQIVND (reference sequence). V dropped 2 bases and J dropped 5 bases, with 10 bases sitting between them. The CDR3 DNA reads as TGTGCCAGTAGTATACTATATTCTTATCAGCCCCAGCATTTT. Translated: CASSILYSYQPQHF.

This clone was recorded only once. This sequence joins TRBV5-1 and TRBJ2-7, with TRBD2 as a possible D gene (6 bases). The CDR3 runs to 15 residues. Looked up from germline, CDR1 is SGHRS and CDR2 is YFSETQ. The V and J ends lost 1 base and 2 bases respectively, with 13 bases between them. In DNA, the CDR3 is TGCGCCAGCAGCTTGTCGGGGGAAACCGCCTACGAGCAGTACTTC. This gives the protein CASSLSGETAYEQYF.

J is TRBJ1-3 and V is TRBV3-1 (or the pseudogene TRBV3-2); possible D gene TRBD1, 5 bases. The germline V and J ends were trimmed by 6 bases and 0 bases, with 15 bases remaining between them. The CDR3 loop spans 16 amino acids. CDR1 is LGHDT, CDR2 YNNKEL, per germline (reference sequence). CDR3 bases: TGTGCCAGCAGTACACACGACAGAGTCTCTGGAAACACCATATATTTT. It encodes CASSTHDRVSGNTIYF.

Regarding this clone: The junction does not match germline at one end; this may be a read error. The V call is TRBV6-6, the J call TRBJ2-7; tentatively, D is TRBD1 (6 bases). CDR3 size: 14 residues. The V gene's germline CDR1 is MNHNY and CDR2 SVGAGI (reference sequence). The DNA of the CDR3 is TGTGCCAGCCTAGGACAGTTTGATCAGGAGAATTTTCACTTC. Translating it yields CASLGQFDQENFHF.

The chain combines TRBV30 with TRBJ2-7; TRBD2 matches 16 bases. V shed 2 bases and J 5 bases; nucleotides not matched to a gene: 9. Per the germline V gene, CDR1 is GTSNPN and CDR2 is SVGIG (reference sequence). The CDR3 consists of 17 residues. Here the CDR3 reads CAWSRGLAGGLMDEQYF. The CDR3, as DNA: TGTGCCTGGAGTCGGGGACTAGCGGGAGGGCTCATGGACGAGCAGTACTTC.

This clone was recorded only once. The V gene is TRBV11-2, the J gene TRBJ2-1; 10 bases map to TRBD2. There are 17 residues in the CDR3. Germline V gene data show CDR1 as SGHAT and CDR2 as FQNNGV. V dropped 1 base and J dropped 3; count of bases not matched to a gene: 6. CDR3 in amino acids: CASSLGGSGRFYNEQFF. The CDR3 nucleotides read TGTGCCAGCAGCTTAGGGGGTAGCGGGAGGTTCTACAATGAGCAGTTCTTC. The full variable domain, completed using reference TRBV11-2 and TRBJ2-1, is EAGVAQSPRYKIIEKRQSVAFWCNPISGHATLYWYQQILGQGPKLLIQFQNNGVVDDSQLPKDRFSAERLKGVDSTLKIQPAKLEDSAVYLCASSLGGSGRFYNEQFFGPGTRLTVL.

The genes are TRBV24-1 and TRBJ2-3; 7 bases are a match to TRBD1. Germline assignment: CDR1 KGHDR and CDR2 SFDVKD. The CDR3 extends over 14 amino acids. V was clipped by 5 bases and J by 4 bases; unmatched bases: 5. CDR3 amino acids: CATSGRGLSDTQYF. In DNA form, the CDR3 reads TGTGCCACCAGTGGTAGGGGGCTTTCAGATACGCAGTATTTT.

This clone was seen only a few times. J is TRBJ2-2 and V is TRBV9; D unclear. The V gene lost 3 bases and the J gene lost 2 bases, with 11 bases spanning the gap. This CDR3 has 15 residues. Germline assignment: CDR1 SGDLS and CDR2 YYNGEE. This chain's CDR3 is CASSASPLNTGELFF. DNA of the CDR3: TGTGCCAGCAGCGCTAGTCCCCTTAACACCGGGGAGCTGTTTTTT.

The chain combines TRBV28 with TRBJ2-7; possibly TRBD2 for D (6 bases). The V end lost 3 bases, the J end lost 5 bases, and 11 bases lay between the germline ends. CDR1 and CDR2 (germline): MDHEN, SYDVKM. The CDR3 totals 13 residues. The CDR3 DNA reads TGTGCCAGCAGTTTCTGGAGGGGCCACGAGCAGTACTTC. Translation gives CASSFWRGHEQYF.

J is TRBJ2-3 and V is TRBV5-1, with D possibly being TRBD1 (5 bases). The CDR3 contains 14 residues. CDR1 is SGHRS, CDR2 YFSETQ, per germline. Trimming removed 3 bases at V and 0 bases at J, with 8 bases between. CDR3 protein: CASSWTTSTDTQYF. The CDR3 DNA is TGCGCCAGCAGCTGGACAACTAGCACAGATACGCAGTATTTT.

V is TRBV11-2 and J is TRBJ1-2; weak D call: TRBD1 (5 bases). The ends were cut back, 0 bases at V and 4 bases at J, with 12 bases in the middle. CDR3 length: 15 amino acids. Per the germline V gene, CDR1 is SGHAT and CDR2 is FQNNGV. CDR3: CASSLDRVGGYGYTF. The CDR3 nucleotides read TGTGCCAGCAGCTTAGACAGGGTGGGGGGCTATGGCTACACCTTC.

In its sample, this clone was seen a few times. V and J are TRBV30 and TRBJ1-1; D ambiguous. Germline values: CDR1 GTSNPN, CDR2 SVGIG (reference sequence). V was trimmed by 0 bases and J by 5 bases, leaving 4 bases between them. This CDR3 region has 11 residues. In DNA form, the CDR3 reads TGTGCCTGGAGTGTATCAACTGAAGCTTTCTTT. It translates to CAWSVSTEAFF. The entire variable domain, with the rest obtained from reference TRBV30 and TRBJ1-1, is as follows: SQTIHQWPATLVQPVGSPLSLECTVEGTSNPNLYWYRQAAGRGLQLLFYSVGIGQISSEVPQNLSASRPQDRQFILSSKKLLLSDSGFYLCAWSVSTEAFFGQGTRLTVV.

V and J are TRBV11-3 and TRBJ2-3; 7 nucleotides match TRBD2. Per the germline V gene, CDR1 is SGHNT and CDR2 is YENEEA. The CDR3 is made up of 15 amino acids. V lost 1 base and J lost 0; bases outside the gene matches: 1. The CDR3 is CASSLGGGSTDTQYF. CDR3 nucleotide sequence: TGTGCCAGCAGCTTAGGGGGAGGGAGCACAGATACGCAGTATTTT. The variable domain in full, with the rest retrieved from reference TRBV11-3 and TRBJ2-3, is EAGVVQSPRYKIIEKKQPVAFWCNPISGHNTLYWYLQNLGQGPELLIRYENEEAVDDSQLPKDRFSAERLKGVDSTLKIQPAELGDSAVYLCASSLGGGSTDTQYFGPGTRLTVL.

The chain is built from TRBV7-9 and TRBJ2-7, with D tentatively TRBD1 (6 bases). The CDR3 extends over 14 amino acids. In germline, CDR1 is SEHNR, CDR2 FQNEAQ (reference sequence). The V and J ends lost 2 bases and 2 bases respectively, with 10 bases between them. The DNA for the CDR3 is TGTGCCAGCAGCTTAACAGGGTTAACCTACGAGCAGTACTTC. Its protein is CASSLTGLTYEQYF.

The chain uses TRBV28 and TRBJ2-7; 12 bases agree with TRBD2. The CDR3 runs to 17 residues. V lost 6 bases and J lost 5; bases outside the gene matches: 14. Per germline, CDR1 MDHEN and CDR2 SYDVKM. The DNA for the CDR3 is TGTGCCAGCAGGACTCGCATACTAGCGGGAGGCCTCCACGAGCAGTACTTC. This encodes CASRTRILAGGLHEQYF.

This clone was observed once. This chain joins TRBV10-3 and TRBJ2-3, with 10 nucleotides matching TRBD2. With V trimmed by 5 bases and J by 1 base, 3 bases remained unmatched. The CDR3 is 15 residues long. Germline CDR1 ENHRY, CDR2 SYGVKD. The CDR3 is CAISTLAGGTDTQYF. As DNA, the CDR3 is TGTGCCATCAGTACGCTAGCGGGGGGCACAGATACGCAGTATTTT.

V is TRBV5-1 and J is TRBJ2-7, with 8 bases aligning to TRBD2. The germline V gene has CDR1 SGHRS and CDR2 YFSETQ. With 5 bases clipped from V and 4 bases from J, the junction kept 8 bases outside the gene matches. This CDR3 is built from 14 residues. CDR3 sequence reads: CASRDSGIGYEQYF. Written as DNA, the CDR3 is TGCGCCAGCAGGGATAGCGGGATAGGGTACGAGCAGTACTTC.